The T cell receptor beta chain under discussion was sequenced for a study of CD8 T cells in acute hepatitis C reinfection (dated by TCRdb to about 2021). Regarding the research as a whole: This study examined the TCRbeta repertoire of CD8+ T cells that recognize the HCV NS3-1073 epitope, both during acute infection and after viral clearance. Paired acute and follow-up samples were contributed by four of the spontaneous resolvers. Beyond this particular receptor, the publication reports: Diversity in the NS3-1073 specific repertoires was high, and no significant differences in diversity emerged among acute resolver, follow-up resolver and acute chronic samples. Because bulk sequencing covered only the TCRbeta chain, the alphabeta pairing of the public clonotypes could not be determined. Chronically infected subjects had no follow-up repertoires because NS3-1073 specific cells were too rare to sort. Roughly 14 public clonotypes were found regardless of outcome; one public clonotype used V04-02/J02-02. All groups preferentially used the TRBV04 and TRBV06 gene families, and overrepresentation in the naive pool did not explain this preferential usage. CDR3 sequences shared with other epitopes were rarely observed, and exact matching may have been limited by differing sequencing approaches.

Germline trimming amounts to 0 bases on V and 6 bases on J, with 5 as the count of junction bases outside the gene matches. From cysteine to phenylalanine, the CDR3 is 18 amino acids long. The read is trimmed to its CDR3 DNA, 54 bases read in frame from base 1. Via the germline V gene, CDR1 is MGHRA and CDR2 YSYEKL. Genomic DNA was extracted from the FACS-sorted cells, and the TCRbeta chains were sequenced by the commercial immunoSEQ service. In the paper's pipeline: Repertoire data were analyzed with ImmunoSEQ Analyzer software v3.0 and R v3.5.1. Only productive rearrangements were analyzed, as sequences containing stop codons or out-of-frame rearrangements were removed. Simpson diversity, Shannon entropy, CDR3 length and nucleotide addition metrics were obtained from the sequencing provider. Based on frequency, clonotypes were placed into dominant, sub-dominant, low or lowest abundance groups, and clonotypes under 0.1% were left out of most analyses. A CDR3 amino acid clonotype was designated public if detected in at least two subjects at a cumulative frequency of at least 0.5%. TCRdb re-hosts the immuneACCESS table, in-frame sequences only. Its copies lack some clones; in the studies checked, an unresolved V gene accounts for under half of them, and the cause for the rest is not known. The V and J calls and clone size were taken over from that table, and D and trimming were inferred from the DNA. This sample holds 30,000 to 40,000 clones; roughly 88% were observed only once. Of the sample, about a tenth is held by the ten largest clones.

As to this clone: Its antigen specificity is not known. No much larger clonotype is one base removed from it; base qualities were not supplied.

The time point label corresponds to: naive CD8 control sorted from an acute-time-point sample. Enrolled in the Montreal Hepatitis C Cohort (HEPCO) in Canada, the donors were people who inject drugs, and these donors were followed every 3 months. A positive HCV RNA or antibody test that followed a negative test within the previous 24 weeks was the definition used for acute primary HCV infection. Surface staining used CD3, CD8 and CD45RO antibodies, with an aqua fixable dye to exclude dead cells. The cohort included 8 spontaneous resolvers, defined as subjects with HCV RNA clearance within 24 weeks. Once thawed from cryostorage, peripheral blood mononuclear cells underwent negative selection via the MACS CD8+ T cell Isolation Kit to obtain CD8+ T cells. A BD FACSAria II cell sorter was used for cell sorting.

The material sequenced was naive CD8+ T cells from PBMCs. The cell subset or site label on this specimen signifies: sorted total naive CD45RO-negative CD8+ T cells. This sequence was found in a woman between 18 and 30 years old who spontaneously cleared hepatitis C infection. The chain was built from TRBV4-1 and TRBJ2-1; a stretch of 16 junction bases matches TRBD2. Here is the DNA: TGCGCCAGCAGCCAAGAGGGACTAGCGGGAGGGTACTCCAATGAGCAGTTCTTC. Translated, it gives CASSQEGLAGGYSNEQFF.